Following are 18 T cell receptor beta chains from one sample sequenced in a study of identical twins. Each CDR3 protein is one row after TCRdb ran MiXCR on the 5' RACE reads. The sample lists about 200,000 distinct CDR3 sequences, 6% to 7% occurring once. The data were also submitted as part of a second study, on T cells expressing NK-cell markers.

The specimen was CD8+ T cells sorted from blood. These receptors originate from a woman aged 18-30 years in good health.

This clonotype has a count of ten or more. The genes are TRBV29-1 and TRBJ2-1; the D gene is possibly TRBD2 (5 bases). With 4 bases removed from V and 9 bases from J, the gap between germline ends came to 10 bases. The CDR3 is 11 amino acids. Germline V CDR1 and CDR2: SQVTM, ANQGSEA. CDR3 coding DNA: TGCAGCGTTGTTCAGAGCGGTGAGCAGTTCTTC. Translating gives CSVVQSGEQFF.

This clonotype has more than one count but fewer than ten. This rearrangement joins TRBV5-6 to TRBJ2-7, with 7 bases matching TRBD1. The V gene end was trimmed by 5 bases and the J gene end by 4 bases; junction bases not matched to a gene: 6. This CDR3 is built from 13 residues. CDR1 is SGHDT, CDR2 YYEEEE, per germline. CDR3 nucleotides: TGTGCCAGCAGACTAGGACAGGAATACGAGCAGTACTTC. It encodes CASRLGQEYEQYF.

The sample holds many counts of this clonotype. The CDR3 spells CSASTDGHTEAFF. The CDR3 DNA reads as TGCAGTGCCAGCACCGACGGACACACTGAAGCTTTCTTT. J is TRBJ1-1 and V is TRBV20-1, with D unresolved. V lost 6 bases, J lost 3 bases, and 14 bases lay in between. CDR1 and CDR2 from the germline V gene are DFQATT and SNEGSKA (reference sequence). The CDR3 sequence is 13 residues long.

The genes are TRBV27 and TRBJ2-3; D unclear. The V end lost 7 bases, the J end lost 6 bases, and 20 bases lay between the germline ends. Germline values: CDR1 MNHEY, CDR2 SMNVEV (reference sequence). CDR3 length: 15 residues. In DNA form, the CDR3 reads TGTGCCAGCATGTTCTTAAGGGATTTGACGGATACGCAGTATTTT. Protein sequence: CASMFLRDLTDTQYF.

The V gene is TRBV30, the J gene TRBJ2-2; D remains unclear. CDR3 length: 12 residues. Germline CDR1 reads GTSNPN; CDR2 reads SVGIG (reference sequence). Trimming left V 3 bases short and J 5 bases short, with 7 bases between. For the CDR3, the DNA is TGTGCCTGGAGGCCGGGTACCGGGGAGCTGTTTTTT. Amino acid sequence: CAWRPGTGELFF.

V is TRBV5-1 and J is TRBJ2-1; D is unclear. Trimming took off 0 bases at V and 6 bases at J, with 4 bases between the two ends. Looked up from germline, CDR1 is SGHRS and CDR2 is YFSETQ. This CDR3 comprises 12 residues. The CDR3 DNA reads TGCGCCAGCAGCTTGGAACTCAATGAGCAGTTCTTC. Its protein is CASSLELNEQFF.

The sample holds many counts of this clonotype. The chain has TRBV15 and TRBJ2-7, with D maybe TRBD2 (5 bases). The CDR3 totals 14 residues. Deletions cut 5 bases from V and 2 bases from J, with 13 bases between. CDR1 and CDR2 from the germline V gene are LNHNV and YYDKDF (reference sequence). CDR3: CATSGPGTPYEQYF. CDR3 coding DNA: TGTGCCACCAGCGGACCGGGAACTCCCTACGAGCAGTACTTC.

This rearrangement joins TRBV14 to TRBJ2-7, with 7 bases that match TRBD1. J was trimmed by 0 bases and V by 4 bases; bases with no gene match: 9. The germline V gene encodes CDR1 SGHDN and CDR2 FVKESK. The CDR3 sequence is 16 residues long. CDR3 sequence (DNA): TGTGCCAGCAGCCTTCACGACAGGGTCGTCTCCTACGAGCAGTACTTC. Protein: CASSLHDRVVSYEQYF.

This clonotype was counted at least ten times. This chain uses TRBV3-1 with TRBJ2-5; unclear D gene. The CDR3 contains 15 residues. V was trimmed by 3 bases and J by 1 base, leaving 12 bases between them. From germline, CDR1 is LGHDT and CDR2 YNNKEL (reference sequence). Here the CDR3 reads CASSHEVYPQETQYF. CDR3 sequence (DNA): TGTGCCAGCAGCCACGAAGTCTATCCCCAAGAGACCCAGTACTTC.

A few counts support this clonotype. The chain has TRBV9 and TRBJ2-1; D is uncertain. V lost 3 bases and J lost 1, with 11 bases in between. CDR3 length: 15 residues. Germline V lookup: CDR1 SGDLS, CDR2 YYNGEE. CDR3 DNA sequence: TGTGCCAGCAGCGGGGCAAGGGATTCCTACAATGAGCAGTTCTTC. As protein: CASSGARDSYNEQFF. The variable domain in full, completed from reference TRBV9 and TRBJ2-1, reads DSGVTQTPKHLITATGQRVTLRCSPRSGDLSVYWYQQSLDQGLQFLIQYYNGEERAKGNILERFSAQQFPDLHSELNLSSLELGDSALYFCASSGARDSYNEQFFGPGTRLTVL.

The table lists this clonotype with a few counts. This chain joins TRBV7-9 and TRBJ1-4; D gene uncertain. The CDR3 covers 12 residues. The germline gives CDR1 SEHNR, CDR2 FQNEAQ (reference sequence). V was cut by 6 bases and J by 10 bases, with 12 bases left in between. CDR3 protein: CASSGASGKLFF. The CDR3 bases are TGTGCCAGCAGTGGCGCCTCGGGAAAACTGTTTTTT.

Only one count was recorded for this clonotype. The genes are TRBV21-1 and TRBJ2-2. TRBV21-1 is given as a pseudogene. The length of the CDR3 is 15 residues. This CDR3 reads CASSNRRANTGELFF. In DNA form, the CDR3 reads TGTGCCAGCAGCAATAGGAGAGCGAACACCGGGGAGCTGTTTTTT.

Only a few counts were recorded for this clonotype. The V gene is TRBV5-6, the J gene TRBJ2-1; D might be TRBD2 (6 bases). V was shortened by 4 bases and J by 3 bases, with 17 bases between the two germline ends. CDR3 size: 16 residues. The germline V gene encodes CDR1 SGHDT and CDR2 YYEEEE. In DNA form, the CDR3 reads TGTGCCAGCAGCGCGATCGGCGGGGATTTCTACAATGAGCAGTTCTTC. It is translated as CASSAIGGDFYNEQFF.

V and J are TRBV27 and TRBJ2-1; 9 bases align to TRBD2. V gave up 3 bases and J gave up 9 bases; unmatched junction bases: 12. Germline CDR1 MNHEY, CDR2 SMNVEV (reference sequence). CDR3 length equals 16 residues. CDR3 nucleotides: TGTGCCAGCAGTTTTATTTCGGCTAGCGGGGCGGGTGAGCAGTTCTTC. Translation: CASSFISASGAGEQFF.

This clonotype was picked up a small number of times. The rearrangement joins TRBV6-2 or TRBV6-3 to TRBJ1-1; D not certain. Trimming stripped 5 bases from V and 9 bases from J, with 7 bases between. Germline V gives CDR1 MNHEY, CDR2 SVGEGT. This CDR3 region has 10 residues. The CDR3 DNA reads TGTGCCAGCAGTACGCCTCAAGCTTTCTTT. The encoded protein is CASSTPQAFF.

V gene TRBV9 combines with J gene TRBJ2-7; the match to TRBD1 covers 7 bases. Germline CDR1 and CDR2: SGDLS and YYNGEE. V trimming: 3 bases; J trimming: 6 bases; junction bases outside the gene matches: 3. This CDR3 region has 12 residues. CDR3 loop: CASSATGSEQYF. The CDR3 DNA reads as TGTGCCAGCAGCGCGACAGGGTCCGAGCAGTACTTC.

The DNA of the CDR3 is TGTGCCAGCAGTGCCCGGGCACCCCTGGGGAACACTGAAGCTTTCTTT. It yields the protein CASSARAPLGNTEAFF. The rearrangement uses TRBV2 and TRBJ1-1; the D is unclear. The CDR3 is made up of 16 amino acids. CDR1 is SNHLY and CDR2 is FYNNEI in the germline V gene. Trimming took off 4 bases at V and 1 base at J, with 16 bases between the two ends.

This clonotype was counted ten times or more. The chain carries TRBV5-1 and TRBJ1-1; D uncertain. CDR3 length: 15 amino acids. V shed 4 bases and J shed 5 bases, with 18 bases lying between them. The V gene's germline CDR1 is SGHRS and CDR2 YFSETQ. The CDR3 loop is CASSVHPGQRTEAFF. The CDR3 DNA follows: TGCGCCAGCAGCGTACATCCGGGTCAGCGGACTGAAGCTTTCTTT.